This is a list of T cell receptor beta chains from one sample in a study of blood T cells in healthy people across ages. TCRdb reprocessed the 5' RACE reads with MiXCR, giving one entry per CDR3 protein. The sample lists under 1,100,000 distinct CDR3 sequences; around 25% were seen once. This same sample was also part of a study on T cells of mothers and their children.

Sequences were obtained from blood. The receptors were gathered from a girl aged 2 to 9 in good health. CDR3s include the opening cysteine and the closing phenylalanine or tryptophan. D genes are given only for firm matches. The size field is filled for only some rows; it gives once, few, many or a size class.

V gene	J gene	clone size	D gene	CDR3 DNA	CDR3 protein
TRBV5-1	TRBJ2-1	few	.	TGCGCCAGCAGCTTTAACTTGGCGGAGGACCAGGTCTACAATGAGCAGTTCTTC	CASSFNLAEDQVYNEQFF
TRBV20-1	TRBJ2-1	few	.	TGCAGTGCTCAACCGCCTCGGAGTCTCCATGAGCAGTTCTTC	CSAQPPRSLHEQFF
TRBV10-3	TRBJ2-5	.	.	TGTGCCATCAGTGAGTCAAGGGAGGACCAGTACTTC	CAISESREDQYF
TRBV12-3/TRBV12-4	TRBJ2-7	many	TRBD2	TGTGCCAGCAGTCCTAGCGGGAGTATCTACGAGCAGTACTTC	CASSPSGSIYEQYF
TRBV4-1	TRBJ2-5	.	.	TGCGCCAGCAGCCCGACAGAACAAGAGACCCAGTACTTC	CASSPTEQETQYF
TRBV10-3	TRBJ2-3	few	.	TGTGCCATCAGTGAGTCTTTGGCCTCTAGCACAGATACGCAGTATTTT	CAISESLASSTDTQYF
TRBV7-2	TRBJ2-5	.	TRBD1	TGTGCCAGCAGCTCGGGTTCCTGGGACAGGGAGACCCAGTACTTC	CASSSGSWDRETQYF
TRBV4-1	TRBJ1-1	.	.	TGCGCCAGCAGCCAAGTGGGCAGGGGAGGTCCTGAAGCTTTCTTT	CASSQVGRGGPEAFF
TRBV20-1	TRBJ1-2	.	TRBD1	TGCAGTGCTAGAGATTGCGACAGGGGAGTTTATGGCTACACCTTC	CSARDCDRGVYGYTF
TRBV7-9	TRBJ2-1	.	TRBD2	TGTGCCAGCAGCGGGACTAGTGGTGAGCAGTTCTTC	CASSGTSGEQFF
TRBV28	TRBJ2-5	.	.	TGTGCCAGCAGTTTAACCGGGGCCAAACGAAGAGAGACCCAGTACTTC	CASSLTGAKRRETQYF
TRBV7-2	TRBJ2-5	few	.	TGTGCCAGCAGCCCGTATAACTATGGGACCCAGTACTTC	CASSPYNYGTQYF
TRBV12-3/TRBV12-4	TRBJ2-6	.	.	TGTGCCAGCCTCACCAACGTCCTGACTTTC	CASLTNVLTF
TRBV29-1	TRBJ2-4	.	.	TGCAGCGTTTGGGGGGAAAACATTCAGTACTTC	CSVWGENIQYF
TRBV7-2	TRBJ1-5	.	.	TGTGCCAGCAGCTCGTCAACAGGTCAAGGCGGTCCCCAGCATTTT	CASSSSTGQGGPQHF
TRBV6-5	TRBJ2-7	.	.	TGTGCCAGCGGAGTTAAACCAATGGCTTACGAGCAGTACTTC	CASGVKPMAYEQYF
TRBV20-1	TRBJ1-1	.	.	TGCAGTGTCCCACAGGGCGGGGCTGAAGCTTTCTTT	CSVPQGGAEAFF
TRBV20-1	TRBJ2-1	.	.	TGCAGTGCCCCCGCGGGGATCGAGCAGTTCTTC	CSAPAGIEQFF
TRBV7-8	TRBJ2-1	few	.	TGTGCCAGCACCTCAGGGGCAGGTAGCAATGAGCAGTTCTTC	CASTSGAGSNEQFF
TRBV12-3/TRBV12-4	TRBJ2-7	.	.	TGTGCCAGCAGCCCGACGGTTCGCGAGCAGTACTTC	CASSPTVREQYF
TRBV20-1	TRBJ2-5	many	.	TGCAGCGCCCGCTTCGGGGGAGAGACCCAGTACTTC	CSARFGGETQYF
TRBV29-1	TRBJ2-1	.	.	TGCAGCGTTCTTGGGGCCGTCAATGAGCAGTCCTTC	CSVLGAVNEQSF
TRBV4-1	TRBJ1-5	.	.	TGCGCCAGCAGCCAACCCGGGACAAGAGGCAATCAGCCCCAGCATTTT	CASSQPGTRGNQPQHF
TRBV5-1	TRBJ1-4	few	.	TGCGCCAGCAGCAGTGAGGGTAACGGACTGTTTTTT	CASSSEGNGLFF
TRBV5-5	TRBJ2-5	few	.	TGTGCCAGCAGCGAACAGGGGAGGAGGGAGACCCAGTACTTC	CASSEQGRRETQYF
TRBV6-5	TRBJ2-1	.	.	TGTGCCATTGGACAGGGAGGGAATGAGCAGTTCTTC	CAIGQGGNEQFF
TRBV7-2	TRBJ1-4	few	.	TGTGCCAGCAGCTTAGCCTTTGATTTTGAGGAAAAACTGTTTTTT	CASSLAFDFEEKLFF
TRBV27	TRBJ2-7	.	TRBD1	TGTGCCAGCGGTACCACAGGGGATCCCTACGAGCAGTACTTC	CASGTTGDPYEQYF
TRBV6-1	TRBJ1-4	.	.	TGTGCCAGCAGTGAAGGGAGGGAGGGAGTTGAAAAACTGTTTTTT	CASSEGREGVEKLFF
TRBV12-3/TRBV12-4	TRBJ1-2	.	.	TGTGCCAGCAGTCCGCAGGGTTTAGGAGGCTACACCTTC	CASSPQGLGGYTF
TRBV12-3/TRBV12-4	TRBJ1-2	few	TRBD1	TGTGCCAGCAGTTCCTCTCCTGGTGGGGGACAGGGACCCTCGAGGCACACCTTC	CASSSSPGGGQGPSRHTF
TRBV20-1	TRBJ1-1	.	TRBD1	TGCAGTGCTACAGGACAGGGTCGGCTTATGAACACTGAAGCTTTCTTT	CSATGQGRLMNTEAFF
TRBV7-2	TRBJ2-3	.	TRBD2	TGTGCCAGCAGCTTAAGGGCTAGCGGGGGGGATACGCAGTATTTT	CASSLRASGGDTQYF
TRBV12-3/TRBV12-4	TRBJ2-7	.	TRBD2	TGTGCCAGCAGCACTAGCGAGTACGAGCAGTACTTC	CASSTSEYEQYF
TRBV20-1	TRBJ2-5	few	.	TGCAGTGCTAGAGATCCAGGACGCGGGCAAGAGACTCAGTACTTC	CSARDPGRGQETQYF
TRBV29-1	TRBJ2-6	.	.	TGCAGCGTTGAATTTGTTGACAGAGAATACTCTGGGGCCAACGTCCTGACTTTC	CSVEFVDREYSGANVLTF
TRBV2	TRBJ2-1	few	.	TGTGCCAGCAGTGGGGTCGGGTATGAGCAGTTCTTC	CASSGVGYEQFF